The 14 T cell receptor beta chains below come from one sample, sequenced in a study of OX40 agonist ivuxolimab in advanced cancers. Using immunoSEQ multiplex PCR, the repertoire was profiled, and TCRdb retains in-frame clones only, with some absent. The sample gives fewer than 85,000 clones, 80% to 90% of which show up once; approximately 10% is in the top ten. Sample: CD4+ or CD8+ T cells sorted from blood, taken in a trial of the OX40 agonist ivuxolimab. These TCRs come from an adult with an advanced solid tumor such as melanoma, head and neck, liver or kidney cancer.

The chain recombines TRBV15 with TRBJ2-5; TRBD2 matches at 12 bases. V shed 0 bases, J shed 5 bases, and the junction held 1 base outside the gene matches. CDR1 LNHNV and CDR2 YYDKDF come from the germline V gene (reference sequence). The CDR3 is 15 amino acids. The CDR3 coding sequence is TGTGCCACCAGCAGAGACCTAGCGGGGGGGGAGACCCAGTACTTC. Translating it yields CATSRDLAGGETQYF.

CDR3 bases: TGTGCCAGTAGTCCAGGGCTGAACACTGAAGCTTTCTTT. Protein sequence: CASSPGLNTEAFF. The V call is TRBV19, the J call TRBJ1-1; possibly TRBD1 for D (5 bases). Germline V gives CDR1 LNHDA, CDR2 SQIVND (reference sequence). Between the trimmed V and J ends, which lost 5 bases and 0 bases, there was a span of 7 bases. CDR3 length: 13 amino acids.

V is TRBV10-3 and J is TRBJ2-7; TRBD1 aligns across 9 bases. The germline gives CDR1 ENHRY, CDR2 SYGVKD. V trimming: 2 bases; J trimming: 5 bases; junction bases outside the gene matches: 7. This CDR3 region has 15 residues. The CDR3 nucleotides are TGTGCCATCAGTGAGGAGGGACAGGGCGTCGACGAGCAGTACTTC. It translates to CAISEEGQGVDEQYF.

CDR3 loop: CASSLSVTHTQYF. The CDR3 DNA reads as TGTGCCAGCAGTTTATCAGTGACGCATACGCAGTATTTT. V and J are TRBV27 and TRBJ2-3, with D unresolved. The CDR3 has 13 residues. Germline V gene lookup returns CDR1 MNHEY and CDR2 SMNVEV (reference sequence). Trimming cost V 0 bases and J 7 bases, with 8 bases left between them.

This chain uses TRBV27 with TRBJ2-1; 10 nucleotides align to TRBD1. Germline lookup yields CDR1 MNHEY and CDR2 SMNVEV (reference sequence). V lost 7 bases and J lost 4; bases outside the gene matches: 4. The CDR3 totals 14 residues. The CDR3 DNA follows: TGTGCCAGCACGTGGGACAGGGGATACAATGAGCAGTTCTTC. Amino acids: CASTWDRGYNEQFF.

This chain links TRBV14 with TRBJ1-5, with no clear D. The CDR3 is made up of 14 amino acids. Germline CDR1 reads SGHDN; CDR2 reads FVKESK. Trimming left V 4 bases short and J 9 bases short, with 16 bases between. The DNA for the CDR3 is TGTGCCAGCAGCCCCTACCCTCGGGTCCTGCCCCAGCATTTT. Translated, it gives CASSPYPRVLPQHF.

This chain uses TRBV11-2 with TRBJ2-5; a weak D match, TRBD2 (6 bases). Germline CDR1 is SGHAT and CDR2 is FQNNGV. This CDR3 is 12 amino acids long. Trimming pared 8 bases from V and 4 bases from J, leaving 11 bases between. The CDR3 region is CASQGLRETQYF. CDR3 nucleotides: TGTGCCAGCCAGGGACTTCGAGAGACCCAGTACTTC. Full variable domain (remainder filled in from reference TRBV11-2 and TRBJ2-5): EAGVAQSPRYKIIEKRQSVAFWCNPISGHATLYWYQQILGQGPKLLIQFQNNGVVDDSQLPKDRFSAERLKGVDSTLKIQPAKLEDSAVYLCASQGLRETQYFGPGTRLLVL.

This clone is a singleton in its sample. The CDR3 DNA follows: TGTGCCACCAGCAGAGAAGGCGAGGGTCTGGCTGAAAAACTGTTTTTT. This codes for CATSREGEGLAEKLFF. V gene TRBV15 combines with J gene TRBJ1-4; no definite D call. The CDR3 is made up of 16 amino acids. Trimming stripped 0 bases from V and 7 bases from J, with 15 bases between. From germline, CDR1 is LNHNV and CDR2 YYDKDF (reference sequence).

The CDR3 sequence: CASSSAGWNGYTF. The CDR3 coding sequence is TGTGCCAGCTCATCAGCAGGGTGGAATGGCTACACCTTC. The genes are TRBV18 and TRBJ1-2; possible D gene TRBD1, 5 bases. The V gene's germline CDR1 is KGHSH and CDR2 LQKENI. V lost 5 bases to trimming and J lost 6 bases, with 13 bases between them. The length of the CDR3 is 13 residues.

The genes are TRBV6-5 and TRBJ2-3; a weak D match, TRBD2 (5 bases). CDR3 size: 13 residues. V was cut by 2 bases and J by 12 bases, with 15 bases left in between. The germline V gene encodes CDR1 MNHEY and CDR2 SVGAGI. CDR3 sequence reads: CASSYHGTGSQYF. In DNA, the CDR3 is TGTGCCAGCAGTTACCATGGAACGGGATCTCAGTATTTT.

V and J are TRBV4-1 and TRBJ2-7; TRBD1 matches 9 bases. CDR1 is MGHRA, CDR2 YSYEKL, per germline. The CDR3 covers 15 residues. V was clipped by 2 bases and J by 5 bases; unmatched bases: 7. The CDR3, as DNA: TGCGCCAGCAGCCAATACGACAGGGGGTTGGACGAGCAGTACTTC. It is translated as CASSQYDRGLDEQYF.

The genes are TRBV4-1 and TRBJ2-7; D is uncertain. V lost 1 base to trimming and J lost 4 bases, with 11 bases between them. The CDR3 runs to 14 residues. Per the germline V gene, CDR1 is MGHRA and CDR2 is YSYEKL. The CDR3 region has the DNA TGCGCCAGCAGCCAAGTAGTATCCGAGTACGAGCAGTACTTC. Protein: CASSQVVSEYEQYF.

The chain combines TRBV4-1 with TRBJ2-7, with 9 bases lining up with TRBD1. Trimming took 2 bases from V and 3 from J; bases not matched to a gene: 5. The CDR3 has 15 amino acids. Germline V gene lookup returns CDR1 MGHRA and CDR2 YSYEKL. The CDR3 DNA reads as TGCGCCAGCAGCCAATTGACAGGGGGAGTCTACGAGCAGTACTTC. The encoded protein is CASSQLTGGVYEQYF.

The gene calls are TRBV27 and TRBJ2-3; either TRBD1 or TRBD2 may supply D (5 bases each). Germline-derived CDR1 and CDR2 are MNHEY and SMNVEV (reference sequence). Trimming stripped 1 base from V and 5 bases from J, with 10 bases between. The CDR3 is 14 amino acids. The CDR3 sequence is CASSLWDAQDTQYF. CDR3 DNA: TGTGCCAGCAGTTTATGGGACGCCCAAGATACGCAGTATTTT.